The 22 T cell receptor beta chains in this list originate from one sample, sequenced in a study of CD4 T cells in relation to SARS-CoV-2 and coronaviruses. These receptors' antigens are unknown. The method was immunoSEQ multiplex PCR; TCRdb's version includes in-frame clones alone and lacks a portion of them. The table records 38,000 or so clones, roughly 80% of them present only once. Sequencing used naive CD4+ T cells from PBMCs, cultured in vitro. Subset in this sample: naive CD4+ T cells isolated by negative enrichment. The receptors here all came from an adult with COVID-19.

This clone was detected only once. The V gene is TRBV5-1, the J gene TRBJ2-2, with D possibly TRBD2 on 5 matching bases. The V and J ends lost 7 bases and 5 bases respectively, with 18 bases between them. CDR1 and CDR2 (germline): SGHRS, YFSETQ. CDR3 size: 15 residues. CDR3 sequence (DNA): TGCGCCAGCCGGGATCTTTCCGGTTTTACCGGGGAGCTGTTTTTT. Protein: CASRDLSGFTGELFF.

The V gene is TRBV12-3 or TRBV12-4, the J gene TRBJ1-5; no reliable D call. The CDR3 runs 12 residues. The ends were cut back, 8 bases at V and 3 bases at J, with 8 bases in the middle. CDR3 nucleotide sequence: TGTGCCAGCGGCGCAGACAATCAGCCCCAGCATTTT. It translates to CASGADNQPQHF.

The CDR3 loop reads CASSPNRATNEKLFF. The DNA for the CDR3 is TGTGCCAGCAGCCCGAACAGGGCAACTAATGAAAAACTGTTTTTT. The genes are TRBV14 and TRBJ1-4; D may be TRBD1 (6 bases). CDR3 size: 15 residues. V lost 4 bases and J lost 0, with 9 bases in between. The germline gives CDR1 SGHDN, CDR2 FVKESK.

The CDR3 is CSVGGTQYF. In DNA, the CDR3 is TGCAGCGTTGGAGGGACCCAGTACTTC. J is TRBJ2-5 and V is TRBV29-1, with D unclear. The CDR3 extends over 9 amino acids. The germline V gene encodes CDR1 SQVTM and CDR2 ANQGSEA. V lost 4 bases and J 7 bases, leaving 4 bases between the germline ends.

This sequence joins TRBV4-1 and TRBJ2-3; 14 positions match TRBD2. V was pared by 3 bases and J by 0 bases, with 5 bases of the junction left unmatched. The CDR3 is 18 amino acids. From germline, CDR1 is MGHRA and CDR2 YSYEKL. CDR3 sequence: CASSHPGLAGASTDTQYF. CDR3 sequence (DNA): TGCGCCAGCAGCCATCCGGGACTAGCGGGGGCTAGCACAGATACGCAGTATTTT.

The chain employs TRBV9 and TRBJ2-5; D uncertain. V was cut by 5 bases and J by 2 bases, with 13 bases left in between. Germline V gene data show CDR1 as SGDLS and CDR2 as YYNGEE. This CDR3 has 14 residues. CDR3 DNA: TGTGCCAGCAGTAGGTCCCAGCATCAAGAGACCCAGTACTTC. This translates into CASSRSQHQETQYF.

This chain joins TRBV28 and TRBJ2-7; the D gene could be TRBD1 or TRBD2 (6 bases each). V was shortened by 5 bases and J by 6 bases, with 17 bases between the two germline ends. CDR3 length equals 14 residues. Per the germline V gene, CDR1 is MDHEN and CDR2 is SYDVKM. The CDR3 loop reads CASSPPGGLAEQYF. The CDR3 nucleotides are TGTGCCAGCAGTCCCCCTGGGGGGCTGGCCGAGCAGTACTTC.

The V call is TRBV7-3, the J call TRBJ2-1, with TRBD2 matching over 7 bases. With 2 bases clipped from V and 6 bases from J, the junction kept 4 bases outside the gene matches. The CDR3 loop spans 14 amino acids. Germline CDR1 and CDR2: SGHTA and FQGTGA. CDR3: CASSLGREFNEQFF. DNA of the CDR3: TGTGCCAGCAGCTTAGGGCGGGAGTTCAATGAGCAGTTCTTC.

The sample holds one count of this clone. J is TRBJ2-7 and V is TRBV20-1; 7 bases are shared with TRBD1. Germline V lookup: CDR1 DFQATT, CDR2 SNEGSKA (reference sequence). Unmatched junction bases numbered 5, after V lost 6 bases and J lost 0 bases. This CDR3 comprises 13 residues. CDR3 sequence: CSASDRASYEQYF. In DNA form, the CDR3 reads TGCAGTGCCAGTGACAGGGCCTCCTACGAGCAGTACTTC.

J is TRBJ1-5 and V is TRBV4-3; the D is unclear. The ends were cut back, 0 bases at V and 6 bases at J, with 6 bases in the middle. CDR3 size: 13 residues. Germline values: CDR1 LGHNA, CDR2 YSLEER. The CDR3 spells CASSQESGQPQHF. The CDR3, as DNA: TGCGCCAGCAGCCAAGAGAGCGGTCAGCCCCAGCATTTT.

The J gene is TRBJ1-5, the V gene TRBV19; TRBD1 is a possible D gene (6 bases). CDR3 length equals 13 residues. CDR1 LNHDA and CDR2 SQIVND come from the germline V gene (reference sequence). The ends were cut back, 8 bases at V and 6 bases at J, with 14 bases in the middle. The CDR3 reads CASGPTGAQPQHF. CDR3 DNA: TGTGCCAGTGGCCCGACGGGGGCTCAGCCCCAGCATTTT. Complete variable domain (other parts from reference TRBV19 and TRBJ1-5): DGGITQSPKYLFRKEGQNVTLSCEQNLNHDAMYWYRQDPGQGLRLIYYSQIVNDFQKGDIAEGYSVSREKKESFPLTVTSAQKNPTAFYLCASGPTGAQPQHFGDGTRLSIL.

This clone appeared a single time. The chain has TRBV5-1 and TRBJ2-3, with 12 positions matching TRBD1. Trimming cost V 4 bases and J 6 bases; bases outside gene matches: 9. The germline V gene encodes CDR1 SGHRS and CDR2 YFSETQ. The CDR3 has 16 amino acids. The CDR3 spells CASSVPPGQGADTQYF. Written as DNA, the CDR3 is TGCGCCAGCAGCGTACCTCCGGGACAGGGGGCGGATACGCAGTATTTT.

The V and J genes are TRBV29-1 and TRBJ2-7; D may be TRBD2 (5 bases). Germline V lookup: CDR1 SQVTM, CDR2 ANQGSEA. Trimming removed 0 bases at V and 5 bases at J, with 20 bases between. The CDR3 spans 16 residues. The CDR3 nucleotides read TGCAGCGTTGAAGATTATCCGGGTAGGAGGTCTCACGAGCAGTACTTC. This gives the protein CSVEDYPGRRSHEQYF.

V and J are TRBV28 and TRBJ2-5; 8 bases match TRBD1. CDR3 length equals 16 residues. Germline-derived CDR1 and CDR2 are MDHEN and SYDVKM. Unmatched junction bases numbered 10, after V lost 6 bases and J lost 1 base. The CDR3 spells CASRAGTGLSQETQYF. The CDR3 DNA sequence: TGTGCCAGCAGGGCAGGGACAGGTCTTAGCCAAGAGACCCAGTACTTC.

This chain links TRBV10-1 with TRBJ2-1, with 7 nucleotides matching TRBD2. This CDR3 spans 15 amino acids. Losses at the gene ends were 4 bases for V and 0 bases for J; bases not matched to a gene: 3. The V gene's germline CDR1 is WNHNN and CDR2 SYGVQD (reference sequence). CDR3 in amino acids: CASSGGGSSYNEQFF. The CDR3 DNA reads TGCGCCAGCAGTGGCGGCGGGAGCTCCTACAATGAGCAGTTCTTC.

The chain joins TRBV10-3 to TRBJ2-3, with 7 bases identical to TRBD2. V lost 8 bases to trimming and J lost 2 bases; unmatched junction nucleotides: 10. The CDR3 spans 15 residues. Germline V gene data show CDR1 as ENHRY and CDR2 as SYGVKD. CDR3 in amino acids: CAISSGRANTDTQYF. CDR3 DNA sequence: TGTGCCATCTCTAGTGGGAGGGCGAACACAGATACGCAGTATTTT.

The rearrangement joins TRBV4-2 to TRBJ1-4; D is uncertain. CDR3 length: 14 residues. Trimming took off 0 bases at V and 14 bases at J, with 16 bases between the two ends. Germline-derived CDR1 and CDR2 are LGHNA and YNFKEQ. Written as DNA, the CDR3 is TGTGCCAGCAGCCAAGAAGGTCCTTCGACCTACCTGTTTTTT. This sequence encodes CASSQEGPSTYLFF.

This chain uses TRBV7-3 with TRBJ2-5; 8 nucleotides agree with TRBD1. The CDR3 totals 21 residues. Germline V gene lookup returns CDR1 SGHTA and CDR2 FQGTGA. The J segment lost 1 base and the V segment lost 1 base, leaving 20 bases of the junction unmatched. The CDR3 region is CASSLKWGFHRGELRQETQYF. CDR3 DNA: TGTGCCAGCAGCTTAAAGTGGGGATTCCACAGGGGGGAATTACGCCAAGAGACCCAGTACTTC.

J is TRBJ1-2 and V is TRBV21-1; the table gives TRBD1 as D, unverified against the DNA. TRBV21-1 is an annotated pseudogene. The CDR3 extends over 20 amino acids. CDR3 residues: CASSKALRQTRRQDPYGYTF. CDR3 nucleotide sequence: TGTGCCAGCAGCAAAGCTCTCCGACAAACTCGAAGACAAGACCCCTATGGCTACACCTTC.

V and J are TRBV29-1 and TRBJ2-1; TRBD2 agrees at 10 bases. V shed 1 base, J shed 1 base, and the junction held 4 bases outside the gene matches. The CDR3 runs 16 residues. Germline V gives CDR1 SQVTM, CDR2 ANQGSEA. The CDR3 sequence is CSVEGLAGESYNEQFF. In DNA, the CDR3 is TGCAGCGTTGAAGGGCTAGCGGGAGAATCCTACAATGAGCAGTTCTTC.

The V call is TRBV19, the J call TRBJ1-5; TRBD1 is a possible D gene (5 bases). Deletions cut 5 bases from V and 2 bases from J, with 13 bases between. Looked up from germline, CDR1 is LNHDA and CDR2 is SQIVND (reference sequence). The CDR3 extends over 15 amino acids. The CDR3 nucleotides are TGTGCCAGTAGTGTCCGTGGAGGGGGCAATCAGCCCCAGCATTTT. Its protein is CASSVRGGGNQPQHF. Supplemented by reference TRBV19 and TRBJ1-5, the full variable domain reads DGGITQSPKYLFRKEGQNVTLSCEQNLNHDAMYWYRQDPGQGLRLIYYSQIVNDFQKGDIAEGYSVSREKKESFPLTVTSAQKNPTAFYLCASSVRGGGNQPQHFGDGTRLSIL.

The table lists this clone with a count of one. The V and J genes are TRBV19 and TRBJ2-3; the match to TRBD2 covers 8 bases. Unmatched junction bases numbered 9, after V lost 6 bases and J lost 1 base. Per the germline V gene, CDR1 is LNHDA and CDR2 is SQIVND (reference sequence). This CDR3 is 16 amino acids long. In DNA, the CDR3 is TGTGCCAGTAGCTCCCTCGGGACTAGAGGCACAGATACGCAGTATTTT. Its protein product is CASSSLGTRGTDTQYF. Together with reference TRBV19 and TRBJ2-3, the CDR3 gives the full variable domain: DGGITQSPKYLFRKEGQNVTLSCEQNLNHDAMYWYRQDPGQGLRLIYYSQIVNDFQKGDIAEGYSVSREKKESFPLTVTSAQKNPTAFYLCASSSLGTRGTDTQYFGPGTRLTVL.